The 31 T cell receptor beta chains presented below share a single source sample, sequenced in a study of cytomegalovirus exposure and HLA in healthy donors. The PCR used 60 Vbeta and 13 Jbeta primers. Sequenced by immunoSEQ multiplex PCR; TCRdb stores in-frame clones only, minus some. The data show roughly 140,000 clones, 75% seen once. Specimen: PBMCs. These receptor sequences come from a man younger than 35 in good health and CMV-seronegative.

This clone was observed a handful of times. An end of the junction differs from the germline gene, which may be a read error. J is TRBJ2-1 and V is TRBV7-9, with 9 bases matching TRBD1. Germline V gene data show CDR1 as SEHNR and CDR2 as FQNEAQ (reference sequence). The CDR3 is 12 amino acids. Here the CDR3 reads CSSSLSGTGPFF. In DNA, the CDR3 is TGTTCCAGCAGCTTATCCGGGACAGGGCCGTTCTTC.

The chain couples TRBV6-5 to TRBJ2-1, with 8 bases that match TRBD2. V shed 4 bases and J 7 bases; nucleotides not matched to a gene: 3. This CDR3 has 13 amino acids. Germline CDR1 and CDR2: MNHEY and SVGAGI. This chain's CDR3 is CASSSRLANEQFF. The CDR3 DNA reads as TGTGCCAGCAGTTCCCGACTAGCGAATGAGCAGTTCTTC.

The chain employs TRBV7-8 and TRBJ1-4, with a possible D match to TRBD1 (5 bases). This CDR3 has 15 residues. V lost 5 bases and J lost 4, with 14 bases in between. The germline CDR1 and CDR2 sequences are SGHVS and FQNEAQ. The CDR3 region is CASSPRAGYNEKLFF. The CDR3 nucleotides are TGTGCCAGCAGCCCCCGGGCAGGGTATAATGAAAAACTGTTTTTT.

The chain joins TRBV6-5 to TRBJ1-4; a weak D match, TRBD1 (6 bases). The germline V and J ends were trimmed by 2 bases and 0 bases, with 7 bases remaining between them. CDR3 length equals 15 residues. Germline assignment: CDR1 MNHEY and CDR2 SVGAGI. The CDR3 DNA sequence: TGTGCCAGCAGTTACACAGGGTCAACTAATGAAAAACTGTTTTTT. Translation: CASSYTGSTNEKLFF.

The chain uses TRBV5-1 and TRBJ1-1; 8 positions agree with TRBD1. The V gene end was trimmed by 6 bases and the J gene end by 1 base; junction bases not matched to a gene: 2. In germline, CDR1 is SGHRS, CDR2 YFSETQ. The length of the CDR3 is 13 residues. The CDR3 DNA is TGCGCCAGCAAGGACAGGGAGAACACTGAAGCTTTCTTT. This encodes CASKDRENTEAFF. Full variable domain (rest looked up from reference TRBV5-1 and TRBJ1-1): KAGVTQTPRYLIKTRGQQVTLSCSPISGHRSVSWYQQTPGQGLQFLFEYFSETQRNKGNFPGRFSGRQFSNSRSEMNVSTLELGDSALYLCASKDRENTEAFFGQGTRLTVV.

The CDR3 nucleotides read TGCGCCACCCCGGGCGGGCGAACCGGGGAGCTGTTTTTT. Protein product: CATPGGRTGELFF. The chain couples TRBV5-1 to TRBJ2-2; tentatively, D is TRBD2 (5 bases). The CDR3 is 13 residues long. V shed 9 bases and J shed 5 bases, with 14 bases lying between them. The germline gives CDR1 SGHRS, CDR2 YFSETQ.

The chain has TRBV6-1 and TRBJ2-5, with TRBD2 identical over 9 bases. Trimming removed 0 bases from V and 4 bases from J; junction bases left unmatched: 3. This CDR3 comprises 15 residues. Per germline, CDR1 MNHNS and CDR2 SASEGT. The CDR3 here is CASSEANSGRETQYF. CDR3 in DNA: TGTGCCAGCAGTGAAGCGAATAGCGGGAGAGAGACCCAGTACTTC.

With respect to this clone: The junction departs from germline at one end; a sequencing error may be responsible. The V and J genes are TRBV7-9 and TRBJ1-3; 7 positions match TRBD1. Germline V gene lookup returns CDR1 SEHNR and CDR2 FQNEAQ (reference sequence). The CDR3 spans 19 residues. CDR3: CSSSKRDSLHLSSGNTIYF. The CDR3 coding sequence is TGTTCCAGCAGCAAACGGGACAGCCTACACTTAAGCTCTGGAAACACCATATATTTT.

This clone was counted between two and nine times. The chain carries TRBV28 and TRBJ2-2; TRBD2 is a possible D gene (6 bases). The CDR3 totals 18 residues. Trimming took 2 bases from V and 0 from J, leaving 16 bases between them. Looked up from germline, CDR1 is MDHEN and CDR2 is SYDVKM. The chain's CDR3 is CASSLGTPDGSNTGELFF. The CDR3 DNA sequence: TGTGCCAGCAGTTTAGGGACTCCTGATGGATCGAACACCGGGGAGCTGTTTTTT.

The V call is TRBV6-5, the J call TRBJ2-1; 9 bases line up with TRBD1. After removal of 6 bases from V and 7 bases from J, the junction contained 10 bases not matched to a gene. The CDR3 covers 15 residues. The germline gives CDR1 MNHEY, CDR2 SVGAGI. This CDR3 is CASRQTGGAGNEQFF. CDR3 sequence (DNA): TGTGCCAGCAGACAAACAGGGGGCGCGGGTAATGAGCAGTTCTTC.

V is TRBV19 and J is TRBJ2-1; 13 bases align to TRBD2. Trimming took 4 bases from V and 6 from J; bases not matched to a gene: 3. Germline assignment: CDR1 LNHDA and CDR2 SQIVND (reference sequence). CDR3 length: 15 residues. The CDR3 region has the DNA TGTGCCAGTAGTAGCCGGACTAGCGGGGGCAATGAGCAGTTCTTC. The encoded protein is CASSSRTSGGNEQFF.

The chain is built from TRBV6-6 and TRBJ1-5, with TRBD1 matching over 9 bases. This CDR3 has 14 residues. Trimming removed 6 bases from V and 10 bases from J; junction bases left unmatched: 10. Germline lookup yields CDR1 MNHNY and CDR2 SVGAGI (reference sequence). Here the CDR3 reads CASRQTTGGEPQHF. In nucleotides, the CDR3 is TGTGCCAGCAGGCAAACTACAGGGGGCGAACCCCAGCATTTT.

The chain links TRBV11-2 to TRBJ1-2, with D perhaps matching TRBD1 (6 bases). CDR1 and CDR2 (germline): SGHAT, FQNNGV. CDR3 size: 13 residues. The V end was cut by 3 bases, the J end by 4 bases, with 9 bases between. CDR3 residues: CASSFDRSYGYTF. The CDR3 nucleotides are TGTGCCAGCAGCTTCGACAGGAGCTATGGCTACACCTTC.

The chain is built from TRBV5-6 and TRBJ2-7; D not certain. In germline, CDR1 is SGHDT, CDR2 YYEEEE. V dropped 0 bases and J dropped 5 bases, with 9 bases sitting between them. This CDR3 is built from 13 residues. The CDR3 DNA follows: TGTGCCAGCAGCTTGGGGCAGATGGACGAGCAGTACTTC. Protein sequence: CASSLGQMDEQYF.

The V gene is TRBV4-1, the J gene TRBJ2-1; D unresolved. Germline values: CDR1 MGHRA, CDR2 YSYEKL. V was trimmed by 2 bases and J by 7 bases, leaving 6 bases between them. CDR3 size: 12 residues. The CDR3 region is CASSQTVNEQFF. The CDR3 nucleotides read TGCGCCAGCAGCCAAACAGTGAATGAGCAGTTCTTC.

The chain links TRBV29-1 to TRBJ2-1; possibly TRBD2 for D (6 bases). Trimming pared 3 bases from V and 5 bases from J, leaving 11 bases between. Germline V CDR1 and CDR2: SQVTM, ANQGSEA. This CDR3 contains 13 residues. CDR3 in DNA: TGCAGCGTTGATGGTAGCGGCAACAATGAGCAGTTCTTC. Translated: CSVDGSGNNEQFF.

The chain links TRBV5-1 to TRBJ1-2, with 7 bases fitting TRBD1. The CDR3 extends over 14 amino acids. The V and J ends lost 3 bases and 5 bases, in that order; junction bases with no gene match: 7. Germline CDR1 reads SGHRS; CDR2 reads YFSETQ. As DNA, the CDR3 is TGCGCCAGCAGCTCACACCCGGGACAGTATGGCTACACCTTC. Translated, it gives CASSSHPGQYGYTF.

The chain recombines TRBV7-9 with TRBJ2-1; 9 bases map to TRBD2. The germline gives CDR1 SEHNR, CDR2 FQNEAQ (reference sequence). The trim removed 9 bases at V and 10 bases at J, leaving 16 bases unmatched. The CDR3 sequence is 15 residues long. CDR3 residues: CASGGGREGPKEQFF. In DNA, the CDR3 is TGTGCCAGTGGGGGGGGGCGGGAGGGTCCAAAGGAGCAGTTCTTC. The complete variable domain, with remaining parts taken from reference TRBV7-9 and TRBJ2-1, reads DTGVSQNPRHKITKRGQNVTFRCDPISEHNRLYWYRQTLGQGPEFLTYFQNEAQLEKSRLLSDRFSAERPKGSFSTLEIQRTEQGDSAMYLCASGGGREGPKEQFFGPGTRLTVL.

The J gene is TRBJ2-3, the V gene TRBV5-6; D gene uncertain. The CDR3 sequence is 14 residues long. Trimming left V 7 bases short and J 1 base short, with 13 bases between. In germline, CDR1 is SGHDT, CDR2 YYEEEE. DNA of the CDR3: TGTGCCAGCCTCTTGTCGGTGGGCACAGATACGCAGTATTTT. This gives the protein CASLLSVGTDTQYF. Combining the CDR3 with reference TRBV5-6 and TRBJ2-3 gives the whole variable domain DAGVTQSPTHLIKTRGQQVTLRCSPKSGHDTVSWYQQALGQGPQFIFQYYEEEERQRGNFPDRFSGHQFPNYSSELNVNALLLGDSALYLCASLLSVGTDTQYFGPGTRLTVL.

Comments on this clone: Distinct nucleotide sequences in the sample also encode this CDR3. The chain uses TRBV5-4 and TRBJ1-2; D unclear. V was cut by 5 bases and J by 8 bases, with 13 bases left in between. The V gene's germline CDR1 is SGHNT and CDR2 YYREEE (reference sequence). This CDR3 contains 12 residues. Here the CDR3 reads CASSLDSYGYTF. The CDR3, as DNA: TGTGCCAGCAGTCTGGACTCCTACGGCTACACCTTC.

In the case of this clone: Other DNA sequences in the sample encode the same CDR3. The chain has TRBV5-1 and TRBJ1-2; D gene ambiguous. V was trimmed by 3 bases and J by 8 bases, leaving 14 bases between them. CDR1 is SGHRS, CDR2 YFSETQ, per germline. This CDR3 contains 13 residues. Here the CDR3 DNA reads TGCGCCAGCAGCTGGGGAGGAGAAGGCGGCTACACCTTC. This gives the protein CASSWGGEGGYTF.

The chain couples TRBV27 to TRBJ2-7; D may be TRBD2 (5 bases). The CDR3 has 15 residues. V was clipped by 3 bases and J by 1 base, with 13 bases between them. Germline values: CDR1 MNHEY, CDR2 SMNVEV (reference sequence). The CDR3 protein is CASSLRVPNSYEQYF. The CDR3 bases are TGTGCCAGCAGTTTGAGGGTCCCCAATTCCTACGAGCAGTACTTC.

The CDR3 DNA reads TGTGCCAGCTCACCACCGGGCACCCCAGGGACGCAGTATTTT. This sequence encodes CASSPPGTPGTQYF. This chain connects TRBV18 to TRBJ2-3; TRBD1 might be the D (5 bases). CDR3 length equals 14 residues. The germline CDR1 and CDR2 sequences are KGHSH and LQKENI. V lost 0 bases, J lost 9 bases, and 13 bases lay in between. Looking up the rest from reference TRBV18 and TRBJ2-3 gives the full variable domain: NAGVMQNPRHLVRRRGQEARLRCSPMKGHSHVYWYRQLPEEGLKFMVYLQKENIIDESGMPKERFSAEFPKEGPSILRIQQVVRGDSAAYFCASSPPGTPGTQYFGPGTRLTVL.

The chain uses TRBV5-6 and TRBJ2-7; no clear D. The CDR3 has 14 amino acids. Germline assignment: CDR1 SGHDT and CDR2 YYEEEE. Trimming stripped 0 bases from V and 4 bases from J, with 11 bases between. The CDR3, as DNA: TGTGCCAGCAGCTTGGGGGCAGTTGAATACGAGCAGTACTTC. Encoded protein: CASSLGAVEYEQYF. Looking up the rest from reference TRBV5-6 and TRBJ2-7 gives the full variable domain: DAGVTQSPTHLIKTRGQQVTLRCSPKSGHDTVSWYQQALGQGPQFIFQYYEEEERQRGNFPDRFSGHQFPNYSSELNVNALLLGDSALYLCASSLGAVEYEQYFGPGTRLTVT.

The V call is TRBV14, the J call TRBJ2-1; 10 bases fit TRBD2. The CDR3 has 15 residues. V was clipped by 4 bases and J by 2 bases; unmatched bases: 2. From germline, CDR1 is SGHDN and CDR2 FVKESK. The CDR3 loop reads CASSPGLAAYNEQFF. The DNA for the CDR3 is TGTGCCAGCAGCCCCGGACTAGCGGCCTACAATGAGCAGTTCTTC.

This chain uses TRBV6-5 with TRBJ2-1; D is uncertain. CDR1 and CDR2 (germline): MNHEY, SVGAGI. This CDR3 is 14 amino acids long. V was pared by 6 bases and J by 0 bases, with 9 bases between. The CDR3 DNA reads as TGTGCCAGCAGGTCGCCCAGCTCCTACAATGAGCAGTTCTTC. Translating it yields CASRSPSSYNEQFF.

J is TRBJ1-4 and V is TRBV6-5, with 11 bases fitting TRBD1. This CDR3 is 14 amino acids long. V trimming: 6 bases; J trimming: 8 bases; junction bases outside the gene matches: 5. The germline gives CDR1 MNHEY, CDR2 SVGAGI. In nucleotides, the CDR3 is TGTGCCAGCAGACCCGGACAGGGGGCGGAAAAACTGTTTTTT. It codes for CASRPGQGAEKLFF.

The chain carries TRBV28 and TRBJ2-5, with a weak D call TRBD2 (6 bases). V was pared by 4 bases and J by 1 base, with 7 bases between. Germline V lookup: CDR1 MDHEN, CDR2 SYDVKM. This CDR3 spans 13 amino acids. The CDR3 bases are TGTGCCAGCAGTTGGGGACTCCAAGAGACCCAGTACTTC. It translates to CASSWGLQETQYF.

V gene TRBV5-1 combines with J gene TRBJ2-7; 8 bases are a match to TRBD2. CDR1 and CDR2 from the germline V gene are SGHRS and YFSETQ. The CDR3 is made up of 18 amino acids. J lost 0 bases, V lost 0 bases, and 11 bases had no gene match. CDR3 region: CASSLEGPSGRISYEQYF. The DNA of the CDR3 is TGCGCCAGCAGCTTGGAAGGGCCTAGCGGGCGCATCTCCTACGAGCAGTACTTC.

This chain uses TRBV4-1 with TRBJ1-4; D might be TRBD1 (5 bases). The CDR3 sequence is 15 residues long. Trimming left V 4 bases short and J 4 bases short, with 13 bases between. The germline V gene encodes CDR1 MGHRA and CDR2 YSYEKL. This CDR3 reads CASSLSQGYNEKLFF. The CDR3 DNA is TGCGCCAGCAGCCTTTCGCAGGGCTATAATGAAAAACTGTTTTTT.

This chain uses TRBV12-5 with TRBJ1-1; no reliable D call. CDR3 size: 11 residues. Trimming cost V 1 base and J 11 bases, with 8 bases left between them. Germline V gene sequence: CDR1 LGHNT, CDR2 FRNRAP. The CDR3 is CASGLGALAFF. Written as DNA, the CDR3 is TGTGCTAGTGGTTTGGGCGCCCTGGCTTTCTTT.